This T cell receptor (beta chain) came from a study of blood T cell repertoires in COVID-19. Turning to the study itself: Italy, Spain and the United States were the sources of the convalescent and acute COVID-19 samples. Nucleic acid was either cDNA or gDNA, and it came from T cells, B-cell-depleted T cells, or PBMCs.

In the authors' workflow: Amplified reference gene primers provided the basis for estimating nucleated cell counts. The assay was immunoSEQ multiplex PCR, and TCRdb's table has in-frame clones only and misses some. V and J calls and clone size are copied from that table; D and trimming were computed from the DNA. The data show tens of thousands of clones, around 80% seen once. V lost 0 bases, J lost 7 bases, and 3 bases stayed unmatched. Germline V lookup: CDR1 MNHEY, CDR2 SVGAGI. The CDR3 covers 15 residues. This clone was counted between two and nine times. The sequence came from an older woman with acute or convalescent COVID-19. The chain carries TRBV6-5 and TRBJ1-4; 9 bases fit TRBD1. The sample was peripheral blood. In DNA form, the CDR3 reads TGTGCCAGCAGTTACTCTCGACAGGGGGGTGAAAAACTGTTTTTT. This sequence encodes CASSYSRQGGEKLFF.